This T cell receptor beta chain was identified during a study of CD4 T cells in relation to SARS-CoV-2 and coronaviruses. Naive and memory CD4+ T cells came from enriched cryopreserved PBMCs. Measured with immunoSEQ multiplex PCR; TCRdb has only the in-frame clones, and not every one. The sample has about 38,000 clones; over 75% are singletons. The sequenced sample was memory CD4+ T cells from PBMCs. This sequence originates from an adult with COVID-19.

CDR3 protein: CASSLALTRGNTEAFF. In DNA form, the CDR3 reads TGTGCCAGCAGCTTAGCGCTTACGAGGGGGAACACTGAAGCTTTCTTT. This chain joins TRBV7-2 and TRBJ1-1; D might be TRBD1 (5 bases). The CDR3 contains 16 residues. Per germline, CDR1 SGHTA and CDR2 FQGNSA. Trimming took 0 bases from V and 1 from J, leaving 12 bases between them.